This T cell receptor beta chain emerged from a study of shared clonotypes between healthy human individuals. The assay was immunoSEQ multiplex PCR, and TCRdb's table has in-frame clones only and misses some. Counted here are about 820,000 clones, about 92% occurring once; the ten biggest clones make up around 24%. Naive CD8 cells were CD45RO-negative, positively selected for CCR7, excluding terminally differentiated effector memory CD45RA+ cells. Germline CDR1 is SQVTM and CDR2 is ANQGSEA. The V gene end was trimmed by 2 bases and the J gene end by 5 bases; junction bases not matched to a gene: 11. The CDR3 has 15 amino acids.

Material: naive CD8+ T cells sorted from blood. The clonotype comes from a man aged 25 to 40 in good health. V usage is TRBV29-1 and J usage is TRBJ2-5; 7 nucleotides agree with TRBD1. CDR3 in amino acids: CSVEWTGDLGETQYF. Written as DNA, the CDR3 is TGCAGCGTTGAATGGACAGGCGACTTGGGGGAGACCCAGTACTTC.